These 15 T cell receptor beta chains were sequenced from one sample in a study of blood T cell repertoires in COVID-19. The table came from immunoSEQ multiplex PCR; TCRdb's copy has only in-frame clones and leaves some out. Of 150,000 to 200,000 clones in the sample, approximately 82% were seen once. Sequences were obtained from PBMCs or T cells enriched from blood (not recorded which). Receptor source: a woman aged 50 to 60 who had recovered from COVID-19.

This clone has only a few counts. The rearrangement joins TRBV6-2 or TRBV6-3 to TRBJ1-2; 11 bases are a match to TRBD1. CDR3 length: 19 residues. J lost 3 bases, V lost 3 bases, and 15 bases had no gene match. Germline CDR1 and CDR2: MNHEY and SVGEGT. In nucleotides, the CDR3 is TGTGCCAGCAGTTATTACTTCCTCGGACAGGGGGCGCGAGACTATGGCTACACCTTC. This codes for CASSYYFLGQGARDYGYTF.

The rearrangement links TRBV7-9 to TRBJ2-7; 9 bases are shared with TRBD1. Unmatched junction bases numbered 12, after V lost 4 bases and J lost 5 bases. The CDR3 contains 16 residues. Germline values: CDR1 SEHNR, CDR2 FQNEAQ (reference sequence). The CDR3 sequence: CASSSWTGTGTNEQYF. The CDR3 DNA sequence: TGTGCCAGCAGCTCCTGGACCGGGACAGGGACCAACGAGCAGTACTTC.

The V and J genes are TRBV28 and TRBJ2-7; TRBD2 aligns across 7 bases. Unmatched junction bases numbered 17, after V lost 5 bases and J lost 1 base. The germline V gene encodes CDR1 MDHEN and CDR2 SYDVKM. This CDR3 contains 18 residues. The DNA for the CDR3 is TGTGCCAGCAGTCTCTCGACTAGCTTAGGGATTACTTCCTACGAGCAGTACTTC. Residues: CASSLSTSLGITSYEQYF.

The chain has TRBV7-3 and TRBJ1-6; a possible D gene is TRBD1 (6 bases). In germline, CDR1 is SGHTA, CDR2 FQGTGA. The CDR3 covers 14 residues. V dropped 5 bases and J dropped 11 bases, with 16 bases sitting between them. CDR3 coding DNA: TGTGCCAGCAGCCTACAGGGCGGTGGGACACCCCTCCACTTT. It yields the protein CASSLQGGGTPLHF.

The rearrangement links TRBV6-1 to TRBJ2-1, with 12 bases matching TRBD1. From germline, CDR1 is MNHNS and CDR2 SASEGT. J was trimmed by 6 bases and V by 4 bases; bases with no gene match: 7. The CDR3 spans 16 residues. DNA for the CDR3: TGTGCCAGCAGTGCTCAACCGGGACAGGGGGCCAATGAGCAGTTCTTC. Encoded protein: CASSAQPGQGANEQFF.

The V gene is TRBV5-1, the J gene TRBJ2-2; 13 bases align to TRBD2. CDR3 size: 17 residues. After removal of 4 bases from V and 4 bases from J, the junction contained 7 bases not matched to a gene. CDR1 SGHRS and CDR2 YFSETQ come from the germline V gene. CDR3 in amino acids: CASSLRTSGSITGELFF. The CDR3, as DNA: TGCGCCAGCAGCCTGAGGACTAGCGGGAGTATCACCGGGGAGCTGTTTTTT.

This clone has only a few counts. The CDR3 reads CASRPTSGRRVSGEQFF. CDR3 DNA: TGCGCCAGCAGACCGACTAGCGGGAGAAGGGTGAGTGGTGAGCAGTTCTTC. The chain links TRBV5-1 to TRBJ2-1, with 12 bases that match TRBD2. Germline V CDR1 and CDR2: SGHRS, YFSETQ. V was clipped by 5 bases and J by 9 bases; unmatched bases: 15. The CDR3 has 17 amino acids.

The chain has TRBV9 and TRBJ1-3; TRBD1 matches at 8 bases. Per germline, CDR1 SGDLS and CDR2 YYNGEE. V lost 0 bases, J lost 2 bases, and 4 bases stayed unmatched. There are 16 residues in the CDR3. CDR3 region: CASSVGQGAPGNTIYF. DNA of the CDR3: TGTGCCAGCAGCGTAGGGCAGGGGGCCCCTGGAAACACCATATATTTT.

CDR3: CAISEGNRALEGEKLFF. The CDR3 bases are TGTGCCATCAGTGAGGGTAATAGGGCGTTGGAGGGGGAAAAACTGTTTTTT. The chain recombines TRBV10-3 with TRBJ1-4, with D perhaps TRBD1 (5 bases). The CDR3 runs to 17 residues. CDR1 is ENHRY, CDR2 SYGVKD, per germline. The V end lost 2 bases, the J end lost 8 bases, and 21 bases lay between the germline ends.

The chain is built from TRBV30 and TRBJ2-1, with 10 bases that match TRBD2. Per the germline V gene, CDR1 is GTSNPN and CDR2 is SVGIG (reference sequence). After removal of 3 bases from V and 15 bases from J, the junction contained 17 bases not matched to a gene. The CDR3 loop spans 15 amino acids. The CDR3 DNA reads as TGTGCCTGGAGATCCCCGGGGGGAGCGGGAGGGCGGCGGTTCTTC. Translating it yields CAWRSPGGAGGRRFF.

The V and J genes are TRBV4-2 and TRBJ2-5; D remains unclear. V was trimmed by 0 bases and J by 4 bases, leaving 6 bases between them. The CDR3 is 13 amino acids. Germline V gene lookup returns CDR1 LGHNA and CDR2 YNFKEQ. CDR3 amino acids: CASSQDWRETQYF. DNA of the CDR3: TGTGCCAGCAGCCAAGATTGGAGAGAGACCCAGTACTTC.

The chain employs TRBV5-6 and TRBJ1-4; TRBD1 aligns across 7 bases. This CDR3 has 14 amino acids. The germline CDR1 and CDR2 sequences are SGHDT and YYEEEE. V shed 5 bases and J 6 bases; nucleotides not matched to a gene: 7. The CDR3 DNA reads TGTGCCAGCAGAGAGACAGGGAACGATGAAAAACTGTTTTTT. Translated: CASRETGNDEKLFF.

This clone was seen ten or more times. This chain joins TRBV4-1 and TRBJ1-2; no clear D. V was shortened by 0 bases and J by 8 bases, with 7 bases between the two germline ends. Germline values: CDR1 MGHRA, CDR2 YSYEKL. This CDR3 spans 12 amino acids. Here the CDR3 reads CASSQDIEGYTF. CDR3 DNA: TGCGCCAGCAGCCAAGATATAGAAGGCTACACCTTC.

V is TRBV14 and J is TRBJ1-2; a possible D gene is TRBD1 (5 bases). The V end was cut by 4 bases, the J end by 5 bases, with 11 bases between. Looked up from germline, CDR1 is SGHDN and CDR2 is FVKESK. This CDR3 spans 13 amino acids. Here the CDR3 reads CASSRDGSYGYTF. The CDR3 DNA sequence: TGTGCCAGCAGCCGGGACGGGAGTTATGGCTACACCTTC.

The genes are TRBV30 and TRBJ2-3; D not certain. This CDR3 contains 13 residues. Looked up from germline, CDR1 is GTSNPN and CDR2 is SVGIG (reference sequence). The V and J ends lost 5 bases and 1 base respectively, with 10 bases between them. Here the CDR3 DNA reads TGTGCCTGGGCCAGATCCGGCACAGATACGCAGTATTTT. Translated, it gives CAWARSGTDTQYF.